Each of the 17 T cell receptor beta chains below was sequenced from the same sample in a study of CD8+ T cells in alopecia areata. Extracted from the samples, RNA was reverse transcribed into cDNA to serve as the sequencing template. Clones were read by immunoSEQ multiplex PCR, and TCRdb kept only the in-frame ones, dropping some. The repertoire holds around 150,000 clones, with less than 80% as singletons. Treatment meaning: oral pan-JAK inhibitor, 5-10 mg twice daily. Sequencing used CD4+ T cells sorted from blood, obtained at week 24, from a patient treated with tofacitinib. The source is a human donor with alopecia areata.

A single count supports this clone. The chain links TRBV15 to TRBJ2-7; no reliable D call. The CDR3 is 15 amino acids. V was trimmed by 1 base and J by 8 bases, leaving 18 bases between them. Germline values: CDR1 LNHNV, CDR2 YYDKDF (reference sequence). CDR3 region: CATSRVGSTSTKQYF. The CDR3 region has the DNA TGTGCCACCAGCAGAGTCGGATCGACCTCTACGAAGCAGTACTTC.

The rearrangement links TRBV18 to TRBJ1-2, with TRBD1 as a possible D gene (5 bases). The CDR3 has 13 amino acids. Per the germline V gene, CDR1 is KGHSH and CDR2 is LQKENI. The germline V and J ends were trimmed by 3 bases and 8 bases, with 13 bases remaining between them. The CDR3 sequence is CASSPVTGGGYTF. CDR3 DNA: TGTGCCAGCTCACCCGTTACAGGAGGCGGCTACACCTTC.

The V and J genes are TRBV29-1 and TRBJ1-2; D unresolved. Germline CDR1 reads SQVTM; CDR2 reads ANQGSEA. V dropped 4 bases and J dropped 8 bases, with 17 bases sitting between them. This CDR3 has 13 amino acids. CDR3 sequence reads: CSVAGYQGRGYTF. For the CDR3, the DNA is TGCAGCGTTGCGGGTTATCAAGGGAGAGGCTACACCTTC.

The table lists this clone with a few counts. V and J are TRBV7-8 and TRBJ1-6; TRBD1 matches 7 bases. With 4 bases clipped from V and 7 bases from J, the junction kept 4 bases outside the gene matches. CDR1 SGHVS and CDR2 FQNEAQ come from the germline V gene. The CDR3 is 14 amino acids. CDR3 coding DNA: TGTGCCAGCAGCTCTAGGACAGGAAATTCACCCCTCCACTTT. It encodes CASSSRTGNSPLHF. The variable domain in full, completed from reference TRBV7-8 and TRBJ1-6, reads GAGVSQSPRYKVAKRGQDVALRCDPISGHVSLFWYQQALGQGPEFLTYFQNEAQLDKSGLPSDRFFAERPEGSVSTLKIQRTQQEDSAVYLCASSSRTGNSPLHFGNGTRLTVT.

This chain links TRBV11-2 with TRBJ2-1, with 8 bases fitting TRBD2. The germline V gene encodes CDR1 SGHAT and CDR2 FQNNGV. The trim removed 1 base at V and 4 bases at J, leaving 15 bases unmatched. CDR3 length: 19 residues. This chain's CDR3 is CASSLVSSGFLGGYNEQFF. CDR3 bases: TGTGCCAGCAGCTTAGTTTCTAGCGGGTTCCTAGGGGGTTACAATGAGCAGTTCTTC.

This sequence joins TRBV5-1 and TRBJ1-6; possibly TRBD1 for D (5 bases). CDR1 SGHRS and CDR2 YFSETQ come from the germline V gene. The CDR3 runs to 17 residues. V shed 0 bases and J shed 7 bases, with 17 bases lying between them. The CDR3 here is CASSLAGGASKNSPLHF. The CDR3 coding sequence is TGCGCCAGCAGCTTGGCAGGCGGGGCCTCGAAGAATTCACCCCTCCACTTT.

The chain combines TRBV10-3 with TRBJ1-2; TRBD1 agrees at 9 bases. Germline CDR1 and CDR2: ENHRY and SYGVKD. Trimming removed 10 bases from V and 6 bases from J; junction bases left unmatched: 9. The CDR3 is 13 amino acids. The CDR3 DNA follows: TGTGCCAGCAGAGACGGGACAGGGAATGGCTACACCTTC. This translates into CASRDGTGNGYTF.

The J gene is TRBJ2-7, the V gene TRBV29-1; 9 nucleotides align to TRBD1. V lost 3 bases and J lost 6; bases outside the gene matches: 6. Germline CDR1 reads SQVTM; CDR2 reads ANQGSEA. The CDR3 is 13 amino acids. The CDR3 DNA follows: TGCAGCGTTGATTCGGACAGGGGAGGCGAGCAGTACTTC. Its translation: CSVDSDRGGEQYF.

The chain has TRBV5-1 and TRBJ2-3; weak D call: TRBD1 (6 bases). The CDR3 contains 12 residues. Germline CDR1 and CDR2: SGHRS and YFSETQ. Trimming removed 3 bases at V and 6 bases at J, with 8 bases between. The CDR3 coding sequence is TGCGCCAGCAGCTGGGACATCGATACGCAGTATTTT. Translating it yields CASSWDIDTQYF.

This clone was counted between two and nine times. The gene calls are TRBV13 and TRBJ1-4; 7 bases fit TRBD1. Germline V gene lookup returns CDR1 PRHDT and CDR2 FYEKMQ (reference sequence). The CDR3 has 15 residues. Trimming took 5 bases from V and 6 from J; bases not matched to a gene: 9. The DNA for the CDR3 is TGTGCCAGCAGCCTAAACAGGGGCCGCGATGAAAAACTGTTTTTT. Protein product: CASSLNRGRDEKLFF.

The chain uses TRBV4-2 and TRBJ1-4, with TRBD1 as a possible D gene (5 bases). This CDR3 spans 15 amino acids. Looked up from germline, CDR1 is LGHNA and CDR2 is YNFKEQ. V was trimmed by 3 bases and J by 10 bases, leaving 18 bases between them. CDR3 in DNA: TGTGCCAGCAGCCAGGGGGACGGACTGGCGGGAAAACTGTTTTTT. Translated, it gives CASSQGDGLAGKLFF.

The chain joins TRBV5-1 to TRBJ1-1, with 7 bases that match TRBD1. V lost 3 bases, J lost 5 bases, and 7 bases stayed unmatched. CDR3 length: 14 amino acids. CDR1 and CDR2 (germline): SGHRS, YFSETQ. CDR3 loop: CASSSQGSETEAFF. The CDR3 DNA reads as TGCGCCAGCAGCTCACAGGGGTCGGAGACTGAAGCTTTCTTT.

The chain joins TRBV6-6 to TRBJ1-1, with a tentative D call TRBD1 (5 bases). Trimming took 6 bases from V and 0 from J, leaving 11 bases between them. Per germline, CDR1 MNHNY and CDR2 SVGAGI (reference sequence). The length of the CDR3 is 14 residues. The CDR3 region has the DNA TGTGCCAGCAGAGAAAGAGGGGTGAACACTGAAGCTTTCTTT. This codes for CASRERGVNTEAFF.

The chain joins TRBV29-1 to TRBJ2-3, with a tentative D call TRBD1 (5 bases). Germline V lookup: CDR1 SQVTM, CDR2 ANQGSEA. The V end was cut by 4 bases, the J end by 2 bases, with 13 bases between. This CDR3 comprises 14 residues. Written as DNA, the CDR3 is TGCAGCGTTGTTACAGGCCGAATCACAGATACGCAGTATTTT. It yields the protein CSVVTGRITDTQYF.

V gene TRBV4-1 combines with J gene TRBJ2-2; TRBD1 is a possible D gene (6 bases). The CDR3 contains 15 residues. Per the germline V gene, CDR1 is MGHRA and CDR2 is YSYEKL. The V and J ends lost 1 base and 9 bases respectively, with 15 bases between them. The CDR3 is CASSQGQVGHRELFF. The CDR3, as DNA: TGCGCCAGCAGCCAAGGACAGGTCGGACACCGGGAGCTGTTTTTT.

The rearrangement links TRBV11-2 to TRBJ2-5; 8 nucleotides match TRBD1. V dropped 5 bases and J dropped 1; count of bases not matched to a gene: 3. Germline lookup yields CDR1 SGHAT and CDR2 FQNNGV. This CDR3 has 14 residues. The CDR3: CASSIGQGQETQYF. Written as DNA, the CDR3 is TGTGCCAGCAGCATTGGACAGGGCCAAGAGACCCAGTACTTC.

The rearrangement uses TRBV6-5 and TRBJ2-4, with D perhaps matching TRBD1 or TRBD2 (7 bases each). This CDR3 contains 15 residues. CDR1 and CDR2 from the germline V gene are MNHEY and SVGAGI. Trimming took 5 bases from V and 7 from J, leaving 18 bases between them. CDR3 sequence: CASSATQGEGNIQYF. For the CDR3, the DNA is TGTGCCAGCAGTGCCACTCAGGGGGAGGGCAACATTCAGTACTTC.